This T cell receptor beta chain was obtained from a study of blood T cell repertoires in COVID-19. Whole-study context: Sites in the United States, Italy and Spain provided acute and convalescent COVID-19 samples. In each case, the material was cDNA or gDNA derived from T cells, B-cell-depleted T cells, or PBMCs.

Authors' data handling: It was from reference gene primer amplification that nucleated cell counts were estimated. Sequenced by immunoSEQ multiplex PCR; TCRdb stores in-frame clones only, minus some. D and trimming were read from the DNA, whereas the V and J calls and clone size are those reported in that table. The sample lists 87,000 or so clones, about 90% occurring once. V was shortened by 1 base and J by 1 base, with 2 bases between the two germline ends. There are 12 residues in the CDR3. The germline V gene encodes CDR1 SGHRS and CDR2 YFSETQ. This clone has a handful of counts. Sequencing input: peripheral blood. The source of this sequence is a man older than 75 with acute or convalescent COVID-19. The V call is TRBV5-1, the J call TRBJ2-5; D uncertain. This CDR3 reads CASSLLQETQYF. CDR3 nucleotides: TGCGCCAGCAGCTTGCTCCAAGAGACCCAGTACTTC.